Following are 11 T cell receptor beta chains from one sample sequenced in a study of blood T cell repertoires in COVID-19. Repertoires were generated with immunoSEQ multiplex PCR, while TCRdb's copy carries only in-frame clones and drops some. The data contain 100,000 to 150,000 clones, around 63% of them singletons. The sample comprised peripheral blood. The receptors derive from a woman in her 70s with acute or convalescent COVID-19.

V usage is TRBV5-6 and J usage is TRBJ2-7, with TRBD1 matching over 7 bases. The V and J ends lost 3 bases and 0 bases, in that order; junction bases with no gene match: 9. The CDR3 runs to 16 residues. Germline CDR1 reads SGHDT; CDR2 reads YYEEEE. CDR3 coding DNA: TGTGCCAGCAGCTCCTACGGGACAGAGAGCTCCTACGAGCAGTACTTC. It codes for CASSSYGTESSYEQYF.

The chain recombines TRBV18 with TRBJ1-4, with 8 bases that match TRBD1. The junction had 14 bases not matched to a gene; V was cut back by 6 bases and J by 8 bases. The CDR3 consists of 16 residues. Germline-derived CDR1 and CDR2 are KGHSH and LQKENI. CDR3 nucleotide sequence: TGTGCCAGCTCCCTCATAGTAGGACAGGGAGACGAAAAACTGTTTTTT. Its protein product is CASSLIVGQGDEKLFF.

The CDR3 region is CASSLSRQGDQPQHF. Written as DNA, the CDR3 is TGTGCCAGCAGTTTATCAAGGCAGGGTGACCAGCCCCAGCATTTT. V and J are TRBV27 and TRBJ1-5; TRBD1 is a possible D gene (5 bases). V shed 0 bases and J shed 7 bases, with 13 bases lying between them. Germline loops: CDR1 MNHEY, CDR2 SMNVEV (reference sequence). This CDR3 comprises 15 residues.

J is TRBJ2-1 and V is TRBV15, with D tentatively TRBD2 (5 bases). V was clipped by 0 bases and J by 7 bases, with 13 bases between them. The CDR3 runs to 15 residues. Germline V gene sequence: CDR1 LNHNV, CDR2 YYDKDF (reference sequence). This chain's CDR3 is CATSRDRLPGNEQFF. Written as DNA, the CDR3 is TGTGCCACCAGCAGAGATAGGCTTCCGGGGAATGAGCAGTTCTTC.

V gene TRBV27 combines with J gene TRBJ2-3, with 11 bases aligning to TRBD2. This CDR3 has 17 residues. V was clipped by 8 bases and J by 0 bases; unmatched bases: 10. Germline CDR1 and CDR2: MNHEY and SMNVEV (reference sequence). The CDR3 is CASAPLAGGLSTDTQYF. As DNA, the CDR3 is TGTGCCAGCGCGCCCTTAGCGGGGGGGCTTAGCACAGATACGCAGTATTTT.

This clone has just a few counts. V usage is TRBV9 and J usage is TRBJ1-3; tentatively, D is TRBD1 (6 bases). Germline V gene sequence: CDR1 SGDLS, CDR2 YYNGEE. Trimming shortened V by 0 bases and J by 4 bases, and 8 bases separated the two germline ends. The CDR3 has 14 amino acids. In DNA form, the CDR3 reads TGTGCCAGCAGCGTAGAAGGGACAGGAAACACCATATATTTT. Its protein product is CASSVEGTGNTIYF.

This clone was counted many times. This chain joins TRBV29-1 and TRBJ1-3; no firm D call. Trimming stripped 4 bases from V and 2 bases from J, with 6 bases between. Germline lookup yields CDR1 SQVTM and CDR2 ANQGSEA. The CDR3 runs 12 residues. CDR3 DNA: TGCAGCGTTGTTATAGCTGGAAACACCATATATTTT. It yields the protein CSVVIAGNTIYF.

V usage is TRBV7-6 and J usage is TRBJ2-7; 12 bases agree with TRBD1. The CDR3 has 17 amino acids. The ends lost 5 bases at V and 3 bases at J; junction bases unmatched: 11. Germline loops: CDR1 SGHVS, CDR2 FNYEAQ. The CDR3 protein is CASSPGQGARAYYEQYF. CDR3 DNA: TGTGCCAGCAGCCCGGGACAGGGGGCTAGGGCCTACTACGAGCAGTACTTC.

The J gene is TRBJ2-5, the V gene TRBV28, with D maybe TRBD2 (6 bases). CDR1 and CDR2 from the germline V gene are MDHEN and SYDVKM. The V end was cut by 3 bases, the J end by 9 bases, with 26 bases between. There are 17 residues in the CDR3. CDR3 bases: TGTGCCAGCAGTTTCTCTCCCGGCCGTAGGGCCGGAGGGGCCCAGTACTTC. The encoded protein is CASSFSPGRRAGGAQYF.

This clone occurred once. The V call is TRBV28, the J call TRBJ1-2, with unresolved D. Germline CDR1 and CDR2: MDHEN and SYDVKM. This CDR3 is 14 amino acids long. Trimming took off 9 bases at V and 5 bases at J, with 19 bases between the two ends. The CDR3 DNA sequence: TGTGCCAGTCGTACCCGTGGGCCACTGTATGGCTACACCTTC. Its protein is CASRTRGPLYGYTF.

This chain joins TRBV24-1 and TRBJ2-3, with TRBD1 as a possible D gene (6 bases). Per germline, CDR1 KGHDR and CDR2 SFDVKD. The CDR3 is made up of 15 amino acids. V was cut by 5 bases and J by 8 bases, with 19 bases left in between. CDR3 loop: CATSASGGPRGTQYF. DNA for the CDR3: TGTGCCACCAGTGCCTCGGGCGGGCCCAGGGGTACGCAGTATTTT.